This T cell receptor beta chain was sequenced for a study of blood T cell repertoires in COVID-19. Overall study: Samples taken during acute and convalescent COVID-19 were collected in the United States, Italy and Spain. T cells, B-cell-depleted T cells, or PBMCs supplied cDNA or gDNA.

Germline loops: CDR1 SGHKS, CDR2 YYEKEE (reference sequence). The CDR3 consists of 14 residues. V gave up 3 bases and J gave up 1 base; unmatched junction bases: 3. In the original analysis: For nucleated cells, counts were estimated from reference gene primer amplification. TCRdb's copy holds only in-frame clones and misses some; the assay was immunoSEQ multiplex PCR. Clone size and V and J calls were adopted from that table, with D and trimming inferred from the DNA. The data show about 200,000 clones, almost 85% seen once. The TCR comes from a human donor with acute or convalescent COVID-19. The donor label of this sample is uncertain. The specimen was peripheral blood. The genes are TRBV5-5 and TRBJ2-7; 8 nucleotides line up with TRBD1. The DNA of the CDR3 is TGTGCCAGCAGCTCTTGGGACAGGTCCTACGAGCAGTACTTC. It yields the protein CASSSWDRSYEQYF.